This T cell receptor (beta chain) is drawn from a study of T cell responses to AZD1222 COVID-19 vaccine. V was clipped by 3 bases and J by 3 bases, with 16 bases between them. Germline values: CDR1 SGHRS, CDR2 YFSETQ. The CDR3 sequence is 15 residues long. The protocol was immunoSEQ multiplex PCR, while the TCRdb copy is restricted to in-frame clones and leaves out a portion. The sample contains 90,000 to 120,000 clones, nearly 90% of which appear only once. Points from the study as a whole: Spike-specific TCR breadth and depth were elevated following two AZD1222 doses. Spike-spanning, vaccine-associated CD4 TCRs were dominant at 160-218 and 743-854.

As concerns this clone: The target antigen is unknown.

Sequenced material: peripheral blood, taken 28 days after the second AZD1222 dose. The chain carries TRBV5-1 and TRBJ2-7; possible D gene TRBD1, 5 bases. The origin of this receptor is an adult who received the AZD1222 COVID-19 vaccine. The CDR3 DNA sequence: TGCGCCAGCAGCTATCCCAGGGCCTGGTACTACGAGCAGTACTTC. Its protein product is CASSYPRAWYYEQYF.